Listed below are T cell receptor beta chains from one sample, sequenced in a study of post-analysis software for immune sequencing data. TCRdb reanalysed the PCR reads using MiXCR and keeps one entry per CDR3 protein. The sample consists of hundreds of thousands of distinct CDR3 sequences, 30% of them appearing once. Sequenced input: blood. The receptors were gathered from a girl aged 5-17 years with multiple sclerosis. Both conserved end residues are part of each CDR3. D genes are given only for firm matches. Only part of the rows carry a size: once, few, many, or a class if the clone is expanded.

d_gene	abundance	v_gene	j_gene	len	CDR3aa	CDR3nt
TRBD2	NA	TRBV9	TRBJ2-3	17	CASSVSRLAGPTDTQYF	TGTGCCAGCAGCGTAAGTCGGCTAGCGGGTCCTACAGATACGCAGTATTTT
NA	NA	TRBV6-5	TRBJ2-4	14	CASRGGGTKNIQYF	TGTGCCAGCAGAGGGGGGGGGACCAAAAACATTCAGTACTTC
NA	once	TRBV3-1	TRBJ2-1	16	CASSQDPGSFYNEQFF	TGTGCCAGCAGCCAAGATCCCGGGAGCTTCTACAATGAGCAGTTCTTC
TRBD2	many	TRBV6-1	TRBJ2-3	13	CASSESREGTQYF	TGTGCCAGCAGTGAAAGTCGGGAGGGTACGCAGTATTTT
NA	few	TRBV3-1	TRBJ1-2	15	CASSLTRDRNYGYTF	TGTGCCAGCAGCTTGACACGTGACAGGAACTATGGCTACACCTTC
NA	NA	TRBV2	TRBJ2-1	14	CASIRDGYYNEQFF	TGTGCCAGCATCCGGGACGGTTACTACAATGAGCAGTTCTTC
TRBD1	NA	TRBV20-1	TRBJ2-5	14	CSAPRTGGQETQYF	TGCAGTGCCCCACGGACAGGTGGACAAGAGACCCAGTACTTC
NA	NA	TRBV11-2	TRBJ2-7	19	CASSLFISSEGGGGYEQYF	TGTGCCAGCAGCTTGTTCATTTCGTCCGAGGGAGGGGGCGGTTACGAGCAGTACTTC
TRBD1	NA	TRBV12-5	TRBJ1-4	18	CASGLAGRTGPTNEKLFF	TGTGCTAGTGGTTTGGCCGGAAGGACAGGCCCAACTAATGAAAAACTGTTTTTT
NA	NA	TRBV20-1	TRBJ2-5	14	CSLHRDGGGETQYF	TGCAGTTTACACAGGGATGGGGGTGGCGAGACCCAGTACTTC
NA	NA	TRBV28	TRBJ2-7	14	CASSWDLDTGGQYF	TGTGCCAGCAGTTGGGACCTCGACACCGGAGGGCAGTACTTC
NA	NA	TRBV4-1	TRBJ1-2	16	CASSQDQGGLNYGYTF	TGCGCCAGCAGCCAAGATCAAGGAGGGCTCAACTATGGCTACACCTTC
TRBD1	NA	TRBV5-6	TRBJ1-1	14	CASSLAGTGPFAFF	TGTGCCAGCAGCTTGGCCGGGACAGGGCCGTTCGCTTTCTTT
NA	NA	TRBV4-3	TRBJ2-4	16	CASSQGRAGAKNIQYF	TGCGCCAGCAGCCAAGGCCGGGCGGGAGCCAAAAACATTCAGTACTTC
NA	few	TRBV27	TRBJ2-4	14	CASSPESGWNIQYF	TGTGCCAGCAGCCCCGAATCGGGGTGGAACATTCAGTACTTC
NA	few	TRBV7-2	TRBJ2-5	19	CASSLARGRQGKSPFMQYF	TGTGCCAGCAGCTTAGCCCGCGGTCGCCAGGGGAAATCGCCTTTCATGCAGTACTTC
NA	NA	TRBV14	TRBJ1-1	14	CASSQEWGWPEAFF	TGTGCCAGCAGCCAAGAATGGGGATGGCCTGAAGCTTTCTTT